Given below is one T cell receptor beta chain in context. Its antigen is not yet known. Base qualities are missing; no much larger clone stands one base away. These data originate in a study of blood T cell repertoires in COVID-19 (dated by TCRdb to 2018 to 2021). About the study as a whole: Collaborator samples came from the United States, Italy and Spain and covered acute and convalescent phases of COVID-19. The material from the prospective study consisted of cDNA or gDNA derived from T cells, B-cell-depleted T cells, or PBMCs. Subjects who had been exposed to COVID-19, were actively infected with it, or had recovered from it provided the deeply sampled blood TCRbeta repertoires that made up the dataset. The repertoires were made available in a free public database intended to serve as a resource for research on the immune response to SARS-CoV-2. The samples were drawn from the first 160 participants of the ongoing ImmuneRACE study and from 950 to 1,500 subjects provided by 6 global collaborators. A de-identified subject ID, COVID-19 status, age in years and sex were almost always included in the sample metadata. HLA class I and class II types, where available, came from metadata supplied by the sample provider rather than from assay-based typing. General findings and caveats noted by the study authors: How much clinical and demographic metadata was included differed by source and by participant, and the metadata was provided uncurated.

Collaborating institutions collected whole blood in K2EDTA tubes following their own protocols. For TCRbeta analysis, collaborator samples were shipped as frozen whole blood, as isolated PBMCs, or as DNA extracted from either sample type. TCRbeta CDR3 regions were amplified from genomic DNA using the immunoSEQ Assay, a bias-controlled multiplex PCR. In the authors' own workflow: The number of nucleated cells in each sample was estimated from the amplification of reference gene primers within the assay. To quantify the absolute abundance of each unique TCRbeta CDR3 rearrangement, sequence reads were collapsed and filtered. For each sample, productive Simpson clonality was calculated as the square root of Simpson's diversity index over productive rearrangements. In its TCRdb copy, this immuneACCESS table keeps in-frame sequences only and misses some clones. Where compared with another copy, unresolved V genes explain less than half of these, and the others have no known cause. V, J and clone size were drawn from that table, and D and trimming were deduced from the DNA. The table for this sample lists about 240,000 clones; about 80% of them were counted only once. Of the sample, 2.5% to 4% falls within the top ten clones.

The germline V gene encodes CDR1 SNHLY and CDR2 FYNNEI. The CDR3 holds 14 amino acids from the cysteine to the phenylalanine. The kept DNA is CDR3 alone, 42 bases in frame from the first base. Clipping removes 3 bases from V and 4 bases from J, with 5 as the unmatched junction base count. The receptor's source is an elderly woman with acute or convalescent COVID-19. The sample was peripheral blood. The chain uses TRBV2 and TRBJ1-2; 7 of the junction bases match TRBD1. The CDR3 here reads CASSDVGTAYGYTF. The DNA sequence is TGTGCCAGCAGTGACGTTGGGACAGCCTATGGCTACACCTTC.